The 27 T cell receptor beta chains below were found in one sample sequenced in a study of blood T cells in healthy people across ages. A J-beta primer mix and a sample-barcoded 5' primer were used in a second PCR of about 6 to 12 cycles. TCRdb reanalysed the 5' RACE reads using MiXCR and keeps one entry per CDR3 protein. The table includes more than 900,000 distinct CDR3 sequences, 25% to 30% detected once. These records were also assigned to another study, of T cells of mothers and their children.

Sequenced sample: blood. The receptors originated from a woman aged 40 to 49 in good health.

This clonotype was counted ten times or more. The chain couples TRBV7-2 to TRBJ2-3; TRBD2 aligns across 9 bases. Germline V gene data show CDR1 as SGHTA and CDR2 as FQGNSA. The CDR3 has 14 amino acids. The V and J ends lost 5 bases and 8 bases, in that order; junction bases with no gene match: 8. CDR3 protein: CASSPGLAEGTQYF. In DNA form, the CDR3 reads TGTGCCAGCAGCCCGGGACTAGCAGAGGGTACGCAGTATTTT.

Many counts were recorded for this clonotype. The chain recombines TRBV5-1 with TRBJ2-7, with TRBD2 identical over 7 bases. V trimming: 4 bases; J trimming: 3 bases; junction bases outside the gene matches: 13. Germline lookup yields CDR1 SGHRS and CDR2 YFSETQ. The CDR3 length is 16 residues. The CDR3 DNA reads TGCGCCAGCAGCCGCAACAGAGCCGGGAGGAACTACGAGCAGTACTTC. Protein: CASSRNRAGRNYEQYF.

This clonotype was picked up many times. The V call is TRBV12-3 or TRBV12-4, the J call TRBJ2-7; 7 bases are a match to TRBD1. The V gene end was trimmed by 7 bases and the J gene end by 0 bases; junction bases not matched to a gene: 9. This CDR3 contains 15 residues. In nucleotides, the CDR3 is TGTGCCAGCAACCGACAGGGTATGGACTCCTACGAGCAGTACTTC. As protein: CASNRQGMDSYEQYF.

The rearrangement links TRBV11-2 to TRBJ2-7; the match to TRBD2 covers 8 bases. The germline gives CDR1 SGHAT, CDR2 FQNNGV. Germline trimming cut 7 bases from V and 3 bases from J; bases unmatched to any gene: 5. This CDR3 spans 13 amino acids. The CDR3 reads CASNGGGFYEQYF. In DNA form, the CDR3 reads TGTGCCAGCAACGGGGGGGGTTTCTACGAGCAGTACTTC.

This clonotype was picked up many times. V is TRBV12-3 or TRBV12-4 and J is TRBJ1-1, with TRBD1 identical over 8 bases. This CDR3 is 14 amino acids long. J gave up 1 base and V 6 bases, and 4 bases lay outside the gene matches. The CDR3 DNA reads as TGTGCCAGCAGCTATGGACAGGGGAACACTGAAGCTTTCTTT. Encoded protein: CASSYGQGNTEAFF.

The chain employs TRBV7-9 and TRBJ2-1; the match to TRBD2 covers 11 bases. CDR1 is SEHNR and CDR2 is FQNEAQ in the germline V gene (reference sequence). This CDR3 has 20 residues. After removal of 2 bases from V and 0 bases from J, the junction contained 12 bases not matched to a gene. The CDR3 reads CASSLWVSSGGPTSYNEQFF. The CDR3 DNA is TGTGCCAGCAGCTTATGGGTGTCTAGCGGGGGGCCAACCTCCTACAATGAGCAGTTCTTC. Full variable domain (remainder filled in from reference TRBV7-9 and TRBJ2-1): DTGVSQNPRHKITKRGQNVTFRCDPISEHNRLYWYRQTLGQGPEFLTYFQNEAQLEKSRLLSDRFSAERPKGSFSTLEIQRTEQGDSAMYLCASSLWVSSGGPTSYNEQFFGPGTRLTVL.

The chain carries TRBV28 and TRBJ2-7, with 9 positions matching TRBD1. The trim removed 8 bases at V and 0 bases at J, leaving 8 bases unmatched. The CDR3 has 15 amino acids. In germline, CDR1 is MDHEN, CDR2 SYDVKM. The chain's CDR3 is CASGSGTGYSYEQYF. The CDR3 DNA reads TGTGCCAGCGGTAGTGGGACAGGGTACTCCTACGAGCAGTACTTC.

The chain recombines TRBV24-1 with TRBJ1-5, with D perhaps TRBD1 (5 bases). V was trimmed by 9 bases and J by 1 base, leaving 9 bases between them. Germline V gene lookup returns CDR1 KGHDR and CDR2 SFDVKD. This CDR3 is 13 amino acids long. CDR3 amino acids: CATRAGSNQPQHF. The CDR3 DNA is TGTGCCACCCGGGCAGGGAGCAATCAGCCCCAGCATTTT.

As for this clonotype: A read error may produce the germline difference seen at one junction end. V is TRBV7-8 and J is TRBJ1-5, with D unclear. Germline V gives CDR1 SGHVS, CDR2 FQNEAQ. The CDR3 is 14 residues long. The CDR3 DNA is TGTGCCTGCAGTGTGACTTATAGCAATCAGCCCCAGCATTTT. It is translated as CACSVTYSNQPQHF.

This clonotype was picked up one time. Being one base from a much bigger clone, this may be a read error. J is TRBJ2-5 and V is TRBV15, with 7 bases matching TRBD1. The germline V gene encodes CDR1 LNHNV and CDR2 YYDKDF (reference sequence). The CDR3 contains 14 residues. The chain's CDR3 is CATSSNRGTETQDF. The CDR3 DNA reads TGTGCCACCAGCAGCAACAGGGGAACAGAGACCCAGGACTTC.

With regard to this clonotype: A clone one base away is much larger, so this may be a read error. This chain joins TRBV11-1 and TRBJ2-7, with 7 positions matching TRBD2. Trimming removed 4 bases from V and 7 bases from J; junction bases left unmatched: 4. Germline V gene sequence: CDR1 SGHAT, CDR2 FQDESV (reference sequence). The CDR3 is 12 residues long. For the CDR3, the DNA is TGTGCCAGCAGCTCGGCGCGGGGGGAGCAGTACTTC. Protein: CASSSARGEQYF.

The V call is TRBV7-2, the J call TRBJ1-5, with 10 bases identical to TRBD1. CDR3 size: 15 residues. Trimming cost V 5 bases and J 7 bases; bases outside gene matches: 8. The germline CDR1 and CDR2 sequences are SGHTA and FQGNSA. The CDR3: CASSQDRGSGQPQHF. CDR3 DNA: TGTGCCAGCAGCCAGGACAGGGGGTCGGGCCAGCCCCAGCATTTT.

J is TRBJ1-1 and V is TRBV7-2, with D unclear. With 1 base removed from V and 7 bases from J, the gap between germline ends came to 10 bases. CDR1 is SGHTA, CDR2 FQGNSA, per germline. This CDR3 region has 13 residues. CDR3 residues: CASSLGVYGEAFF. In nucleotides, the CDR3 is TGTGCCAGCAGCTTAGGGGTATACGGTGAAGCTTTCTTT.

This clonotype was recorded many times. The rearrangement links TRBV27 to TRBJ2-5; possibly TRBD1 for D (5 bases). This CDR3 has 14 residues. CDR1 is MNHEY, CDR2 SMNVEV, per germline (reference sequence). V was pared by 1 base and J by 5 bases, with 11 bases between. In DNA, the CDR3 is TGTGCCAGCAGTTTATACAGGAATGTTGAGACCCAGTACTTC. Its translation is CASSLYRNVETQYF.

As regards this clonotype: Given a much more abundant clone one base away, this may be a read error. The chain recombines TRBV7-8 with TRBJ2-1; 9 bases are a match to TRBD1. Germline assignment: CDR1 SGHVS and CDR2 FQNEAQ. The length of the CDR3 is 14 residues. In nucleotides, the CDR3 is TGTGCCGGCAGCTGGAGGACAGGGGACAATGAGCAGTTCTTC. It encodes CAGSWRTGDNEQFF.

This clonotype was picked up a small number of times. A junction end diverges from the germline sequence, so it may reflect a read error. The gene calls are TRBV14 and TRBJ2-7; D is uncertain. The germline CDR1 and CDR2 sequences are SGHDN and FVKESK. This CDR3 region has 13 residues. The CDR3 DNA sequence: TGTGCCAACAGCCAAGCCCGAGTTAGCGAGCAGTACTTC. It specifies CANSQARVSEQYF.

The chain has TRBV7-6 and TRBJ1-1; D gene uncertain. Germline loops: CDR1 SGHVS, CDR2 FNYEAQ. V lost 1 base and J 0 bases, leaving 9 bases between the germline ends. CDR3 length: 15 amino acids. The DNA for the CDR3 is TGTGCCAGCAGCTTAGTGCCAGCATTGAACACTGAAGCTTTCTTT. Translated: CASSLVPALNTEAFF. Full variable domain (remainder filled in from reference TRBV7-6 and TRBJ1-1): GAGVSQSPRYKVTKRGQDVALRCDPISGHVSLYWYRQALGQGPEFLTYFNYEAQQDKSGLPNDRFSAERPEGSISTLTIQRTEQRDSAMYRCASSLVPALNTEAFFGQGTRLTVV.

This clonotype was picked up many times. V is TRBV4-3 and J is TRBJ1-2, with 11 bases lining up with TRBD1. The CDR3 is 18 amino acids. CDR1 LGHNA and CDR2 YSLEER come from the germline V gene. V was clipped by 1 base and J by 3 bases; unmatched bases: 10. The CDR3 DNA reads TGCGCCAGCAGCCAAGCTGCCAGGGGGACAGGGGGTTACTATGGCTACACCTTC. Residues: CASSQAARGTGGYYGYTF.

This clonotype was observed at least ten times. This rearrangement joins TRBV4-3 to TRBJ2-4, with D tentatively TRBD2 (7 bases). CDR1 is LGHNA, CDR2 YSLEER, per germline. V lost 0 bases to trimming and J lost 4 bases, with 10 bases between them. The CDR3 is 15 amino acids. Here the CDR3 reads CASSQEGGRKNIQYF. The CDR3 nucleotides read TGCGCCAGCAGCCAAGAGGGGGGGCGAAAAAACATTCAGTACTTC.

This clonotype has ten or more counts. The V call is TRBV5-1, the J call TRBJ2-5, with 13 bases identical to TRBD2. This CDR3 comprises 16 residues. Germline values: CDR1 SGHRS, CDR2 YFSETQ. V was pared by 2 bases and J by 5 bases, with 6 bases of the junction left unmatched. CDR3 DNA: TGCGCCAGCAGCTTAACTAGCGGGGGGGCCGGGGAGACCCAGTACTTC. This encodes CASSLTSGGAGETQYF.

Ten or more counts support this clonotype. The chain couples TRBV6-5 to TRBJ2-7, with D uncertain. The CDR3 contains 14 residues. Trimming took 2 bases from V and 3 from J, leaving 11 bases between them. Germline assignment: CDR1 MNHEY and CDR2 SVGAGI. In nucleotides, the CDR3 is TGTGCCAGCAGTTACGCCGGAGAGATCTACGAGCAGTACTTC. Translating it yields CASSYAGEIYEQYF.

The V and J genes are TRBV24-1 and TRBJ2-4; possibly TRBD1 for D (5 bases). The length of the CDR3 is 14 residues. The germline V gene encodes CDR1 KGHDR and CDR2 SFDVKD. Trimming removed 5 bases from V and 8 bases from J, with 15 bases in between. The CDR3 bases are TGTGCCACCAGTGCAACAGAGACAGAGCACATTCAGTACTTC. It specifies CATSATETEHIQYF.

This clonotype came up a few times. The chain recombines TRBV7-2 with TRBJ2-1; 7 positions match TRBD1. Losses at the gene ends were 5 bases for V and 5 bases for J; bases not matched to a gene: 6. The CDR3 extends over 14 amino acids. Germline lookup yields CDR1 SGHTA and CDR2 FQGNSA. CDR3 protein: CASSPWDRNNEQFF. The CDR3, as DNA: TGTGCCAGCAGCCCTTGGGACAGAAACAATGAGCAGTTCTTC.

Points on this clonotype: One end of the junction is discordant with germline, which a read error may explain. The chain carries TRBV7-3 and TRBJ2-1; D is undetermined. The J call may be in error: the DNA end matches TRBJ2-7 better. This CDR3 has 17 residues. Germline assignment: CDR1 SGHTA and CDR2 FQGTGA. In DNA form, the CDR3 reads TGTACCAGCAGCTTATTCGAGTTCGTAAGCTCCTACAATGAGCAGTACTTC. It yields the protein CTSSLFEFVSSYNEQYF.

The chain recombines TRBV7-2 with TRBJ2-1; 8 nucleotides agree with TRBD2. Trimming removed 5 bases from V and 8 bases from J; junction bases left unmatched: 8. Germline V CDR1 and CDR2: SGHTA, FQGNSA. The CDR3 consists of 14 residues. The CDR3 protein is CASSRSGGLDEQFF. The CDR3 nucleotides read TGTGCCAGCAGCCGTTCGGGGGGGCTCGATGAGCAGTTCTTC.

The chain couples TRBV28 to TRBJ2-7; possible D gene TRBD1, 6 bases. CDR1 is MDHEN, CDR2 SYDVKM, per germline. This CDR3 is 12 amino acids long. With 7 bases removed from V and 5 bases from J, the gap between germline ends came to 12 bases. CDR3 sequence: CASTQQGNEQYF. CDR3 sequence (DNA): TGTGCCAGCACCCAACAGGGAAACGAGCAGTACTTC. The full variable domain, completed using reference TRBV28 and TRBJ2-7, is DVKVTQSSRYLVKRTGEKVFLECVQDMDHENMFWYRQDPGLGLRLIYFSYDVKMKEKGDIPEGYSVSREKKERFSLILESASTNQTSMYLCASTQQGNEQYFGPGTRLTVT.

The chain combines TRBV2 with TRBJ1-1, with D hard to call. V lost 6 bases and J lost 1, with 12 bases in between. The V gene's germline CDR1 is SNHLY and CDR2 FYNNEI. CDR3 length equals 14 residues. CDR3 sequence reads: CASRPDTSNTEAFF. The CDR3 region has the DNA TGTGCCAGCAGACCCGACACATCGAACACTGAAGCTTTCTTT.